The 31 T cell receptor beta chains below all came from one sample that was sequenced in a study of control samples from healthy donors and cancer patients. Using immunoSEQ multiplex PCR, the repertoire was profiled, and TCRdb retains in-frame clones only, with some absent. The table shows approximately 120,000 clones, with approximately 90% occurring only once. Material: blood. The receptors shown here come from a human donor in good health. The donor label of this sample is uncertain.

The V gene is TRBV24-1, the J gene TRBJ2-3; no firm D call. V was pared by 4 bases and J by 0 bases, with 10 bases between. Germline values: CDR1 KGHDR, CDR2 SFDVKD. The CDR3 is 15 amino acids. The CDR3 DNA reads TGTGCCACCAGTGACCCCGTGGCGAGCACAGATACGCAGTATTTT. Translating it yields CATSDPVASTDTQYF.

A word on this clone: This same CDR3 is encoded by further DNA sequences in the sample. The V and J genes are TRBV30 and TRBJ2-3; tentative D call: TRBD1 (6 bases). The germline CDR1 and CDR2 sequences are GTSNPN and SVGIG (reference sequence). This CDR3 has 14 residues. The germline V and J ends were trimmed by 1 base and 3 bases, with 11 bases remaining between them. In DNA form, the CDR3 reads TGTGCCTGGAGTGGAGGGGGTGGGACAGATACGCAGTATTTT. Protein: CAWSGGGGTDTQYF.

The chain recombines TRBV7-2 with TRBJ2-1; D is possibly TRBD1 or TRBD2 (6 bases each). CDR1 and CDR2 from the germline V gene are SGHTA and FQGNSA. The CDR3 is 15 amino acids. V was pared by 1 base and J by 10 bases, with 17 bases between. This CDR3 reads CASSLGPGAQSEQFF. The CDR3 nucleotides are TGTGCCAGCAGCTTAGGTCCGGGGGCCCAATCGGAGCAGTTCTTC.

The gene calls are TRBV2 and TRBJ1-1; D remains ambiguous. The CDR3 is 13 residues long. Trimming took 5 bases from V and 1 from J, leaving 8 bases between them. In germline, CDR1 is SNHLY, CDR2 FYNNEI. The CDR3 coding sequence is TGTGCCAGCAGTACCCTTGAGAACACTGAAGCTTTCTTT. It translates to CASSTLENTEAFF.

The chain recombines TRBV6-6 with TRBJ1-1; D gene unclear. Trimming removed 4 bases at V and 3 bases at J, with 12 bases between. The CDR3 has 14 amino acids. Germline lookup yields CDR1 MNHNY and CDR2 SVGAGI (reference sequence). The CDR3 nucleotides read TGTGCCAGCAGTTTGATGGGATGGGACACTGAAGCTTTCTTT. It yields the protein CASSLMGWDTEAFF.

The chain has TRBV30 and TRBJ2-1; 15 nucleotides line up with TRBD2. The germline V gene encodes CDR1 GTSNPN and CDR2 SVGIG (reference sequence). Losses at the gene ends were 5 bases for V and 6 bases for J; bases not matched to a gene: 2. The CDR3 length is 14 residues. CDR3 sequence reads: CAWGLAGGRNEQFF. CDR3 DNA: TGTGCCTGGGGACTAGCGGGGGGGCGCAATGAGCAGTTCTTC.

V usage is TRBV7-6 and J usage is TRBJ1-1; 11 bases are shared with TRBD1. The CDR3 is 18 residues long. The V segment lost 5 bases and the J segment 4 bases; nucleotides outside the gene matches: 15. Germline CDR1 reads SGHVS; CDR2 reads FNYEAQ. The CDR3 is CASSMIGKDRGPGTEAFF. CDR3 coding DNA: TGTGCCAGCAGCATGATAGGAAAGGACAGGGGGCCGGGCACTGAAGCTTTCTTT.

The gene calls are TRBV11-2 and TRBJ1-2, with a tentative D call TRBD1 (6 bases). V lost 2 bases and J lost 4, with 14 bases in between. The CDR3 extends over 15 amino acids. CDR1 SGHAT and CDR2 FQNNGV come from the germline V gene. The CDR3 spells CASSLQLGGAYGYTF. The CDR3 region has the DNA TGTGCCAGCAGCTTACAGCTCGGGGGGGCCTATGGCTACACCTTC. The entire variable domain, with the rest obtained from reference TRBV11-2 and TRBJ1-2, is as follows: EAGVAQSPRYKIIEKRQSVAFWCNPISGHATLYWYQQILGQGPKLLIQFQNNGVVDDSQLPKDRFSAERLKGVDSTLKIQPAKLEDSAVYLCASSLQLGGAYGYTFGSGTRLTVV.

V usage is TRBV18 and J usage is TRBJ2-5; D possibly corresponds to TRBD2 (6 bases). CDR3 length equals 13 residues. CDR1 KGHSH and CDR2 LQKENI come from the germline V gene. The V and J ends lost 5 bases and 1 base respectively, with 8 bases between them. The CDR3 nucleotides are TGTGCCAGCTCAATCGGGAGCCAAGAGACCCAGTACTTC. Its protein product is CASSIGSQETQYF. Filled out from reference TRBV18 and TRBJ2-5, the complete variable domain reads NAGVMQNPRHLVRRRGQEARLRCSPMKGHSHVYWYRQLPEEGLKFMVYLQKENIIDESGMPKERFSAEFPKEGPSILRIQQVVRGDSAAYFCASSIGSQETQYFGPGTRLLVL.

The chain combines TRBV11-2 with TRBJ1-2; 7 bases agree with TRBD1. The CDR3 runs 15 residues. Germline V gives CDR1 SGHAT, CDR2 FQNNGV. V was pared by 6 bases and J by 3 bases, with 10 bases of the junction left unmatched. The CDR3 region has the DNA TGTGCCAGCAGACGCAACAGGGGAGGGGACTATGGCTACACCTTC. This encodes CASRRNRGGDYGYTF.

The rearrangement joins TRBV4-1 to TRBJ2-7, with 8 bases lining up with TRBD1. Germline CDR1 reads MGHRA; CDR2 reads YSYEKL. After removal of 5 bases from V and 0 bases from J, the junction contained 6 bases not matched to a gene. The CDR3 sequence is 15 residues long. CDR3 coding DNA: TGCGCCAGCAGCACACGGGACAGGAGCTCCTACGAGCAGTACTTC. This sequence encodes CASSTRDRSSYEQYF.

This chain links TRBV12-3 or TRBV12-4 with TRBJ2-7, with D perhaps TRBD1 or TRBD2 (7 bases each). V was clipped by 5 bases and J by 6 bases, with 14 bases between them. The CDR3 loop spans 13 amino acids. CDR3 DNA sequence: TGTGCCAGCAGTCGACAGGGAGGGGCCGAGCAGTACTTC. It encodes CASSRQGGAEQYF.

V usage is TRBV2 and J usage is TRBJ1-5, with D possibly matching TRBD1 (6 bases). Trimming pared 7 bases from V and 3 bases from J, leaving 10 bases between. The CDR3 is made up of 13 amino acids. Germline V gene sequence: CDR1 SNHLY, CDR2 FYNNEI. The CDR3 sequence: CASKGDTNQPQHF. The CDR3 coding sequence is TGTGCCAGCAAGGGGGACACCAATCAGCCCCAGCATTTT. The variable domain in full, completed from reference TRBV2 and TRBJ1-5, reads EPEVTQTPSHQVTQMGQEVILRCVPISNHLYFYWYRQILGQKVEFLVSFYNNEISEKSEIFDDQFSVERPDGSNFTLKIRSTKLEDSAMYFCASKGDTNQPQHFGDGTRLSIL.

The V call is TRBV11-2, the J call TRBJ2-1; D is unresolved. CDR1 and CDR2 (germline): SGHAT, FQNNGV. The CDR3 sequence is 13 residues long. Trimming took off 5 bases at V and 2 bases at J, with 7 bases between the two ends. For the CDR3, the DNA is TGTGCCAGCAGCCCGAGACCCTACAATGAGCAGTTCTTC. Translated, it gives CASSPRPYNEQFF.

V gene TRBV19 combines with J gene TRBJ1-1; D is uncertain. V was pared by 0 bases and J by 0 bases, with 14 bases between. Germline V CDR1 and CDR2: LNHDA, SQIVND (reference sequence). This CDR3 is 17 amino acids long. CDR3 nucleotides: TGTGCCAGTAGTATAGATCGCACAGCGCTCATGAACACTGAAGCTTTCTTT. Protein: CASSIDRTALMNTEAFF.

This clone was seen only once. The chain couples TRBV18 to TRBJ1-3; D is unclear. This CDR3 region has 13 residues. CDR1 is KGHSH, CDR2 LQKENI, per germline. The ends were cut back, 2 bases at V and 2 bases at J, with 4 bases in the middle. CDR3 in DNA: TGTGCCAGCTCACCAGGGACTGGAAACACCATATATTTT. It specifies CASSPGTGNTIYF.

CDR3: CASSLGGNEQYF. CDR3 nucleotides: TGTGCCAGCAGTTTGGGAGGGAACGAGCAGTACTTC. The chain combines TRBV12-3 or TRBV12-4 with TRBJ2-7; TRBD2 matches at 7 bases. The V segment lost 3 bases and the J segment 5 bases; nucleotides outside the gene matches: 1. CDR3 length: 12 amino acids.

This sequence joins TRBV19 and TRBJ2-5; TRBD2 matches at 7 bases. V lost 3 bases, J lost 2 bases, and 6 bases stayed unmatched. The germline gives CDR1 LNHDA, CDR2 SQIVND (reference sequence). This CDR3 region has 15 residues. CDR3 residues: CASSILRGGQETQYF. CDR3 nucleotides: TGTGCCAGTAGTATCCTCCGGGGAGGGCAAGAGACCCAGTACTTC.

V and J are TRBV12-5 and TRBJ1-1; tentative D call: TRBD1 (6 bases). CDR1 LGHNT and CDR2 FRNRAP come from the germline V gene. The CDR3 consists of 12 residues. Trimming shortened V by 4 bases and J by 7 bases, and 10 bases separated the two germline ends. This chain's CDR3 is CASGSTGLEAFF. The CDR3 DNA is TGTGCTAGTGGTTCGACAGGTCTTGAAGCTTTCTTT.

V is TRBV7-2 and J is TRBJ1-1; the match to TRBD1 covers 7 bases. The CDR3 length is 13 residues. Germline V lookup: CDR1 SGHTA, CDR2 FQGNSA. Trimming at V came to 5 bases and at J to 6 bases, leaving 6 bases not matched to a gene. The CDR3 bases are TGTGCCAGCAGCCGTGACAGGGTGGCTGAAGCTTTCTTT. Amino acid sequence: CASSRDRVAEAFF. Full variable domain (remainder filled in from reference TRBV7-2 and TRBJ1-1): GAGVSQSPSNKVTEKGKDVELRCDPISGHTALYWYRQSLGQGLEFLIYFQGNSAPDKSGLPSDRFSAERTGGSVSTLTIQRTQQEDSAVYLCASSRDRVAEAFFGQGTRLTVV.

In its sample, this clone was seen a few times. This chain uses TRBV7-9 with TRBJ1-2; 7 bases agree with TRBD1. The CDR3 is 13 residues long. Germline V gene lookup returns CDR1 SEHNR and CDR2 FQNEAQ (reference sequence). The V segment lost 10 bases and the J segment 4 bases; nucleotides outside the gene matches: 9. The CDR3, as DNA: TGTGCCATTATGACAGGGTCACTCTATGGCTACACCTTC. Protein product: CAIMTGSLYGYTF.

Regarding this clone: The germline gene is not matched at one end of the junction; a read error may be the cause. Within the sample, other DNA sequences also encode this same CDR3. The genes are TRBV28 and TRBJ1-1; tentative D call: TRBD1 (6 bases). The V gene's germline CDR1 is MDHEN and CDR2 SYDVKM. This CDR3 contains 15 residues. The CDR3 coding sequence is TGTGCCAGCGCCCTAGGGGGACACTTGAACACTGAGGCTTTCTTT. Protein sequence: CASALGGHLNTEAFF.

V and J are TRBV19 and TRBJ1-5, with D perhaps matching TRBD1 (6 bases). V was shortened by 6 bases and J by 0 bases, with 12 bases between the two germline ends. CDR3 length equals 15 residues. The germline V gene encodes CDR1 LNHDA and CDR2 SQIVND (reference sequence). CDR3 sequence reads: CASRGGADSNQPQHF. In nucleotides, the CDR3 is TGTGCCAGTAGGGGGGGGGCAGATAGCAATCAGCCCCAGCATTTT.

As DNA, the CDR3 is TGTGCCAGCAGCTACGGGCGAGACTCCTACAATGAGCAGTTCTTC. This codes for CASSYGRDSYNEQFF. The chain links TRBV11-1 to TRBJ2-1; no clear D. V was trimmed by 4 bases and J by 0 bases, leaving 10 bases between them. The CDR3 spans 15 residues. Germline lookup yields CDR1 SGHAT and CDR2 FQDESV (reference sequence).

The gene calls are TRBV6-5 and TRBJ2-7, with D possibly TRBD2 on 6 matching bases. CDR3 size: 12 residues. V was shortened by 8 bases and J by 3 bases, with 11 bases between the two germline ends. Germline CDR1 MNHEY, CDR2 SVGAGI. The CDR3 coding sequence is TGTGCCAGCTCCCTCGGGAGCTACGAGCAGTACTTC. It yields the protein CASSLGSYEQYF.

The chain has TRBV7-9 and TRBJ1-1; D gene unclear. The CDR3 runs 13 residues. Germline V gene data show CDR1 as SEHNR and CDR2 as FQNEAQ (reference sequence). V was shortened by 3 bases and J by 1 base, with 6 bases between the two germline ends. The CDR3 reads CASSFEANTEAFF. DNA for the CDR3: TGTGCCAGCAGCTTTGAGGCGAACACTGAAGCTTTCTTT.

The chain joins TRBV19 to TRBJ1-4, with D possibly being TRBD1 (5 bases). Germline V gene lookup returns CDR1 LNHDA and CDR2 SQIVND (reference sequence). Trimming left V 9 bases short and J 0 bases short, with 14 bases between. The CDR3 is 15 amino acids. The CDR3 nucleotides read TGTGCCAGCGGTCAGGGAACTGCAACTAATGAAAAACTGTTTTTT. Residues: CASGQGTATNEKLFF.

The chain employs TRBV19 and TRBJ1-4; D is undetermined. CDR1 is LNHDA and CDR2 is SQIVND in the germline V gene (reference sequence). The CDR3 covers 12 residues. V was clipped by 5 bases and J by 6 bases, with 7 bases between them. This CDR3 reads CASSPGDEKLFF. The CDR3 DNA is TGTGCCAGTAGTCCCGGAGATGAAAAACTGTTTTTT.

The chain joins TRBV5-1 to TRBJ2-1; D perhaps matches TRBD1 (6 bases). This CDR3 comprises 16 residues. Trimming took off 4 bases at V and 5 bases at J, with 19 bases between the two ends. The germline V gene has CDR1 SGHRS and CDR2 YFSETQ. The CDR3 region is CASSLGYRDTHNEQFF. The CDR3 region has the DNA TGCGCCAGCAGCCTGGGGTACAGGGACACCCACAATGAGCAGTTCTTC.

The CDR3 DNA is TGTGCCAGCACTCCCCGGGGCAGTTTAGTAGGGGAGCTGTTTTTT. This codes for CASTPRGSLVGELFF. The chain has TRBV6-5 and TRBJ2-2; D may correspond to TRBD1 or TRBD2 (5 bases each). CDR1 MNHEY and CDR2 SVGAGI come from the germline V gene. The CDR3 length is 15 residues. Trimming removed 7 bases from V and 8 bases from J, with 20 bases in between.

This sequence joins TRBV18 and TRBJ1-1; TRBD1 agrees at 7 bases. Germline assignment: CDR1 KGHSH and CDR2 LQKENI. The CDR3 runs 14 residues. The V gene end was trimmed by 2 bases and the J gene end by 7 bases; junction bases not matched to a gene: 7. The CDR3 DNA is TGTGCCAGCTCACCAGGTTCAGGGGGGGTTGAAGCTTTCTTT. Protein sequence: CASSPGSGGVEAFF.